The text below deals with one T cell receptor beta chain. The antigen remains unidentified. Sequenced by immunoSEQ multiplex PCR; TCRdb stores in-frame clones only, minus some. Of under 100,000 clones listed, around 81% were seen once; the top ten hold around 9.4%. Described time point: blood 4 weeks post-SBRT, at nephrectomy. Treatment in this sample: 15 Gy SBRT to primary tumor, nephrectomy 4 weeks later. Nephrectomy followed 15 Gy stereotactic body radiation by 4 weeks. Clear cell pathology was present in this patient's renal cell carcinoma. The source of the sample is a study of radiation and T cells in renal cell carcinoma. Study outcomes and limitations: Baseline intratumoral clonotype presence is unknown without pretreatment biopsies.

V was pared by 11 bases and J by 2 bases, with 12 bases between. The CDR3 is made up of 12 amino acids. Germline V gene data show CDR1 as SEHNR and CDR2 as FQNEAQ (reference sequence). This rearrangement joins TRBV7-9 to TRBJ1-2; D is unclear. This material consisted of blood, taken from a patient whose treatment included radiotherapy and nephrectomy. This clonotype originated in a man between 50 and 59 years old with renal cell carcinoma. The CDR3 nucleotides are TGTGCCTACGGGGTCGAGAACTATGGCTACACCTTC. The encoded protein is CAYGVENYGYTF. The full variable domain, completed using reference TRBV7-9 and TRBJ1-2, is DTGVSQNPRHKITKRGQNVTFRCDPISEHNRLYWYRQTLGQGPEFLTYFQNEAQLEKSRLLSDRFSAERPKGSFSTLEIQRTEQGDSAMYLCAYGVENYGYTFGSGTRLTVV.